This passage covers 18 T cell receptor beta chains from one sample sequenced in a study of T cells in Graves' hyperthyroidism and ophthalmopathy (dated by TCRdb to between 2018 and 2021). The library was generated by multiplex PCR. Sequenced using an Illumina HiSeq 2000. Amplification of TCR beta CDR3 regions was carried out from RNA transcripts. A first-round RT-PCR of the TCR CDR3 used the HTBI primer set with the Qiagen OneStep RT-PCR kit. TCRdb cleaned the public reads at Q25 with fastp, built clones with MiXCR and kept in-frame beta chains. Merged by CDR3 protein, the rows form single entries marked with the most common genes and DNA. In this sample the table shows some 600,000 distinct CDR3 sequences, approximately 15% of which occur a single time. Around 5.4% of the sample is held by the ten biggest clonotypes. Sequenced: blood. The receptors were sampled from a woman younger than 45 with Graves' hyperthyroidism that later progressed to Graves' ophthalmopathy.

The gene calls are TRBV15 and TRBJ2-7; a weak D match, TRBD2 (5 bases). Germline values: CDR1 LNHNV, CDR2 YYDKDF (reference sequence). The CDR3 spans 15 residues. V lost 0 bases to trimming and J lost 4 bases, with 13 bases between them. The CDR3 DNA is TGTGCCACCAGCAGAGATATAGCTAGAGGGTACGAGCAGTACTTC. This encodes CATSRDIARGYEQYF.

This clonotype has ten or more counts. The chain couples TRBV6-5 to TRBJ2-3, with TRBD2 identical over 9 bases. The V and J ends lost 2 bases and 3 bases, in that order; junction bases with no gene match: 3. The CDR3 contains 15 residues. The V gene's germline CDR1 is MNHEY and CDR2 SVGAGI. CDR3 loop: CASSYGAGGTDTQYF. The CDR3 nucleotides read TGTGCCAGCAGTTACGGAGCGGGAGGTACAGATACGCAGTATTTT.

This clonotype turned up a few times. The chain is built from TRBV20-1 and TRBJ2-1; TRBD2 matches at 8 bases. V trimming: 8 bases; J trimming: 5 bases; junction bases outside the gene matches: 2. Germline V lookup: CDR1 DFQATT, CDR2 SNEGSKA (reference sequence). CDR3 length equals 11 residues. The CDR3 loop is CSTLADNEQFF. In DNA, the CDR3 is TGCAGTACACTAGCGGACAATGAGCAGTTCTTC.

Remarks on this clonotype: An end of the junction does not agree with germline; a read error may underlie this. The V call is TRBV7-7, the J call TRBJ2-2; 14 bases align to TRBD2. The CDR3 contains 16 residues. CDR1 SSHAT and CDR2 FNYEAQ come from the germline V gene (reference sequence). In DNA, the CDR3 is TGTGCTAGCACCTCGGGGACTAGCGGGGGCACCGGGGAGCTGTTTTTT. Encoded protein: CASTSGTSGGTGELFF.

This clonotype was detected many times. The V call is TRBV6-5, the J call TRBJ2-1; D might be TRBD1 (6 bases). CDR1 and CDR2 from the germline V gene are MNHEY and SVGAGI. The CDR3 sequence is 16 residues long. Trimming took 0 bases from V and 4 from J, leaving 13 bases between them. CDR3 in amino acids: CASSYSGAGEYNEQFF. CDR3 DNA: TGTGCCAGCAGTTACTCGGGTGCAGGGGAATACAATGAGCAGTTCTTC.

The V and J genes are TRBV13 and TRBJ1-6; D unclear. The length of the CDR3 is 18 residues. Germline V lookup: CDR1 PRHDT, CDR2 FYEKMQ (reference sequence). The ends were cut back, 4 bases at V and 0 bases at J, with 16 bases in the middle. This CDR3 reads CASSSAEDLSSYNSPLHF. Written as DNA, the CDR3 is TGTGCCAGCAGCTCCGCAGAAGATTTAAGCTCCTATAATTCACCCCTCCACTTT.

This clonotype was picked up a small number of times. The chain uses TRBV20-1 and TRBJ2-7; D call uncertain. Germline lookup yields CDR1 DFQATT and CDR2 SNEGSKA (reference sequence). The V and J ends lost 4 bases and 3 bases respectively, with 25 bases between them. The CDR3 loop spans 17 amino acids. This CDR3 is CSAIPGEPSTAVYEQYF. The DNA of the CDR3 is TGCAGTGCTATCCCGGGTGAACCCTCTACGGCGGTCTACGAGCAGTACTTC.

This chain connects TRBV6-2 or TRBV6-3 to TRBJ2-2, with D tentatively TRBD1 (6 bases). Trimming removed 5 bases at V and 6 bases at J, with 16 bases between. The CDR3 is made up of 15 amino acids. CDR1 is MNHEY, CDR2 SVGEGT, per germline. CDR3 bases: TGTGCCAGCAGTAATCCACAGGGTGCCGCCGGGGAGCTGTTTTTT. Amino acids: CASSNPQGAAGELFF.

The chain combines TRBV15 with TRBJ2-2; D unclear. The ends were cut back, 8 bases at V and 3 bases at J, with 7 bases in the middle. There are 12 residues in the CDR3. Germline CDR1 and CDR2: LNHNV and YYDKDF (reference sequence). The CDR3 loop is CATLDHTGELFF. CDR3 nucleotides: TGTGCCACCCTGGACCACACCGGGGAGCTGTTTTTT. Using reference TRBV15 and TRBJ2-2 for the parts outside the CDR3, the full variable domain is DAMVIQNPRYQVTQFGKPVTLSCSQTLNHNVMYWYQQKSSQAPKLLFHYYDKDFNNEADTPDNFQSRRPNTSFCFLDIRSPGLGDTAMYLCATLDHTGELFFGEGSRLTVL.

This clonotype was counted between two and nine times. The DNA of the CDR3 is TGTGCCAGCAGCTTAGCGGACCTTGGGGACAATGAGCAGTTCTTC. Its translation is CASSLADLGDNEQFF. The chain couples TRBV11-2 to TRBJ2-1; D call uncertain. V was trimmed by 1 base and J by 5 bases, leaving 12 bases between them. CDR3 length equals 15 residues. Per the germline V gene, CDR1 is SGHAT and CDR2 is FQNNGV.

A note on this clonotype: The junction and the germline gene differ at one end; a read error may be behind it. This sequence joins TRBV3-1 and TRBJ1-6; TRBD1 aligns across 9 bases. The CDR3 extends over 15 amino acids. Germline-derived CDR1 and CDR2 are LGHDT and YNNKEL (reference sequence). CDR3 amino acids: CARSQVGTGNSPLHF. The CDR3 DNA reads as TGCGCCAGGAGCCAAGTCGGGACAGGGAATTCACCCCTCCACTTT.

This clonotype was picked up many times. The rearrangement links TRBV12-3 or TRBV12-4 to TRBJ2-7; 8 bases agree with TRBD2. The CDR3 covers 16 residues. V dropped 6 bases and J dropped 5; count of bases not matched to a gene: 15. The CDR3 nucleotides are TGTGCCAGCAGCCCCCTAGGAGCGGGAGAATCCCACGAGCAGTACTTC. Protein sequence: CASSPLGAGESHEQYF.

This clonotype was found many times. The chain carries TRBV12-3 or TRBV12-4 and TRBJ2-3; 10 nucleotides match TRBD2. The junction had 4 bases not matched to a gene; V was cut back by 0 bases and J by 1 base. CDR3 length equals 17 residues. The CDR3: CASSLAPGTSGTDTQYF. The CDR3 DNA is TGTGCCAGCAGTTTAGCTCCCGGGACTAGCGGCACAGATACGCAGTATTTT.

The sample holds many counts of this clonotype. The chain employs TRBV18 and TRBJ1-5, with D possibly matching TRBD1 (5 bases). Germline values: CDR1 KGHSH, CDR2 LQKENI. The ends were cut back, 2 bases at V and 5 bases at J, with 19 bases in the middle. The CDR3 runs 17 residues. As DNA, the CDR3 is TGTGCCAGCTCACCAGGTGCGGGAGGGGTTATGGATCAGCCCCAGCATTTT. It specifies CASSPGAGGVMDQPQHF. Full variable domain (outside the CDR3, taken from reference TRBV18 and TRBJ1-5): NAGVMQNPRHLVRRRGQEARLRCSPMKGHSHVYWYRQLPEEGLKFMVYLQKENIIDESGMPKERFSAEFPKEGPSILRIQQVVRGDSAAYFCASSPGAGGVMDQPQHFGDGTRLSIL.

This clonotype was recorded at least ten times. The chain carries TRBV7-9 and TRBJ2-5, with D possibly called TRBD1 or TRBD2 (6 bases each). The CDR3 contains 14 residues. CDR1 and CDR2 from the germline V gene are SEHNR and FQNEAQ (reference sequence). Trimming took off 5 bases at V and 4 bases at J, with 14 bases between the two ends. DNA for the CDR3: TGTGCCAGCAGCGGAGGGGGGCAGCGAGAGACCCAGTACTTC. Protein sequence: CASSGGGQRETQYF.

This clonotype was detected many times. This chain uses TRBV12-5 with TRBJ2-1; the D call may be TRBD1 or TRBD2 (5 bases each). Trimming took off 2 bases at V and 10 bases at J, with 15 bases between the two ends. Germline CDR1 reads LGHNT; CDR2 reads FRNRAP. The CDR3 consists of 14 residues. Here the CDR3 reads CASGLSGGGREQFF. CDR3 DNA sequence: TGTGCTAGTGGTTTGAGCGGTGGGGGAAGGGAGCAGTTCTTC.

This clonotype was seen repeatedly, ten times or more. Here the CDR3 reads CASSPRTGDGYGYTF. CDR3 in DNA: TGTGCCAGCTCACCTCGGACCGGAGACGGCTATGGCTACACCTTC. The chain links TRBV18 to TRBJ1-2, with D unclear. Germline assignment: CDR1 KGHSH and CDR2 LQKENI. This CDR3 is 15 amino acids long. V dropped 3 bases and J dropped 4 bases, with 15 bases sitting between them.

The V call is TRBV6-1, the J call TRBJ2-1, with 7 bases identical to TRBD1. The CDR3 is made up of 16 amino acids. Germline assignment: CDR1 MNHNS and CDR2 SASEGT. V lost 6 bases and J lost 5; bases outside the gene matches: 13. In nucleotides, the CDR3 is TGTGCCAGCAGAAAATACCGGGACAGTTTTAACAATGAGCAGTTCTTC. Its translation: CASRKYRDSFNNEQFF.